The 30 T cell receptor beta chains reported below all come from one sample, sequenced in a study of T cell changes during pregnancy in multiple sclerosis. This table comes from immunoSEQ multiplex PCR, and its TCRdb copy is limited to in-frame clones, with some not included. This sample has approximately 100,000 clones, with 75% to 95% found just once. The sample was peripheral blood, taken before pregnancy. The receptor source for this set is a female donor with multiple sclerosis, enrolled in a pregnancy study.

The chain has TRBV28 and TRBJ1-6, with TRBD1 identical over 9 bases. The CDR3 loop spans 15 amino acids. Unmatched junction bases numbered 13, after V lost 9 bases and J lost 10 bases. The germline V gene has CDR1 MDHEN and CDR2 SYDVKM. The CDR3 spells CASQNLGQGGSPLHF. The CDR3 DNA is TGTGCCAGTCAAAACCTGGGACAGGGAGGATCACCCCTCCACTTT.

This clone was seen just once. The rearrangement joins TRBV11-2 to TRBJ2-1, with 10 bases aligning to TRBD2. There are 17 residues in the CDR3. In germline, CDR1 is SGHAT, CDR2 FQNNGV. V dropped 1 base and J dropped 6; count of bases not matched to a gene: 9. CDR3 protein: CASSLALAGVLGNEQFF. The CDR3 DNA follows: TGTGCCAGCAGCTTAGCCCTAGCGGGGGTTCTAGGCAATGAGCAGTTCTTC.

This chain joins TRBV18 and TRBJ2-7, with 7 nucleotides matching TRBD1. Germline V lookup: CDR1 KGHSH, CDR2 LQKENI. Trimming took 4 bases from V and 0 from J; bases not matched to a gene: 0. There are 13 residues in the CDR3. The CDR3 region has the DNA TGTGCCAGCTCACGGGACAGCTCCTACGAGCAGTACTTC. As protein: CASSRDSSYEQYF.

The chain employs TRBV25-1 and TRBJ2-1; 9 bases align to TRBD2. CDR3 length: 13 amino acids. V gave up 4 bases and J gave up 10 bases; unmatched junction bases: 5. From germline, CDR1 is MGHDK and CDR2 SYGVNS. The CDR3 DNA sequence: TGTGCCAGCAGTGTGGGGACTAGCTTCGAGCAGTTCTTC. It yields the protein CASSVGTSFEQFF.

The V and J genes are TRBV10-3 and TRBJ2-7; D possibly corresponds to TRBD2 (5 bases). Germline V lookup: CDR1 ENHRY, CDR2 SYGVKD. The CDR3 is 13 residues long. Trimming pared 4 bases from V and 7 bases from J, leaving 14 bases between. CDR3 protein: CAISGHLAGEQYF. The CDR3 DNA sequence: TGTGCCATCAGTGGGCACCTAGCTGGGGAGCAGTACTTC.

This chain links TRBV7-9 with TRBJ2-5; perhaps TRBD1 as D (5 bases). V shed 0 bases and J shed 2 bases, with 7 bases lying between them. This CDR3 spans 14 amino acids. Germline V gene sequence: CDR1 SEHNR, CDR2 FQNEAQ (reference sequence). The chain's CDR3 is CASSLAQDQETQYF. The DNA for the CDR3 is TGTGCCAGCAGCTTAGCACAGGATCAAGAGACCCAGTACTTC.

This clone was seen only once. CDR3 sequence reads: CASSNRTGGRTEAFF. In DNA form, the CDR3 reads TGTGCCAGCAGCAACCGGACAGGGGGCCGTACTGAAGCTTTCTTT. The V and J genes are TRBV28 and TRBJ1-1; 11 bases map to TRBD1. CDR3 length: 15 residues. The V and J ends lost 6 bases and 5 bases, in that order; junction bases with no gene match: 8. Germline CDR1 reads MDHEN; CDR2 reads SYDVKM.

J is TRBJ2-5 and V is TRBV7-2; 8 bases fit TRBD1. Germline assignment: CDR1 SGHTA and CDR2 FQGNSA. The CDR3 is 14 amino acids. With 5 bases clipped from V and 5 bases from J, the junction kept 7 bases outside the gene matches. The CDR3 protein is CASSAQGAGETQYF. The CDR3 bases are TGTGCCAGCAGCGCCCAGGGGGCGGGCGAGACCCAGTACTTC.

V gene TRBV5-5 combines with J gene TRBJ2-7, with D unresolved. The CDR3 sequence is 12 residues long. The V gene's germline CDR1 is SGHKS and CDR2 YYEKEE (reference sequence). Trimming left V 4 bases short and J 1 base short, with 6 bases between. The CDR3 is CASSAGSYEQYF. The DNA for the CDR3 is TGTGCCAGCAGCGCCGGGTCCTACGAGCAGTACTTC.

The chain combines TRBV4-1 with TRBJ2-5; tentative D call: TRBD2 (7 bases). The germline V gene has CDR1 MGHRA and CDR2 YSYEKL. Trimming left V 1 base short and J 3 bases short, with 15 bases between. This CDR3 is 16 amino acids long. CDR3 sequence (DNA): TGCGCCAGCAGCCAAGTGGGGGGGGCTCAAGAAGAGACCCAGTACTTC. It specifies CASSQVGGAQEETQYF.

The rearrangement links TRBV5-1 to TRBJ2-7, with 7 bases fitting TRBD2. In germline, CDR1 is SGHRS, CDR2 YFSETQ. The J segment lost 5 bases and the V segment lost 0 bases, leaving 8 bases of the junction unmatched. This CDR3 has 15 amino acids. The chain's CDR3 is CASSLASRETHEQYF. The CDR3 bases are TGCGCCAGCAGCTTGGCCTCGCGGGAGACCCACGAGCAGTACTTC.

This chain joins TRBV2 and TRBJ1-5; 11 nucleotides align to TRBD1. The germline gives CDR1 SNHLY, CDR2 FYNNEI. The CDR3 spans 18 residues. Trimming at V came to 3 bases and at J to 2 bases, leaving 9 bases not matched to a gene. CDR3 DNA sequence: TGTGCCAGCAGTGAGGGACAGGGGGAGATTAAACGCAATCAGCCCCAGCATTTT. It codes for CASSEGQGEIKRNQPQHF.

This rearrangement joins TRBV5-3 to TRBJ2-1; TRBD2 matches at 12 bases. TRBV5-3 is known as an ORF, though its function is uncertain. The CDR3 is made up of 16 amino acids. V shed 4 bases, J shed 4 bases, and the junction held 6 bases outside the gene matches. CDR3 residues: CARSPRTSGIYNEQFF. CDR3 DNA sequence: TGTGCCAGAAGCCCCCGGACTAGCGGGATTTACAATGAGCAGTTCTTC.

This sequence joins TRBV27 and TRBJ2-7; D is perhaps TRBD2 (6 bases). V was clipped by 5 bases and J by 6 bases, with 11 bases between them. This CDR3 region has 12 residues. Germline lookup yields CDR1 MNHEY and CDR2 SMNVEV (reference sequence). The CDR3 loop reads CASSAPGVEQYF. In DNA, the CDR3 is TGTGCCAGCAGTGCTCCGGGGGTCGAGCAGTACTTC.

The chain recombines TRBV10-3 with TRBJ2-1, with D maybe TRBD2 (5 bases). The CDR3 is 12 residues long. Germline CDR1 is ENHRY and CDR2 is SYGVKD. The CDR3 spells CGSSSLINEQFF. The CDR3 coding sequence is TGTGGCTCTTCTAGCCTGATCAATGAGCAGTTCTTC.

The gene calls are TRBV7-8 and TRBJ2-3; tentative D call: TRBD2 (5 bases). Germline V gene lookup returns CDR1 SGHVS and CDR2 FQNEAQ. CDR3 length: 15 residues. V was clipped by 0 bases and J by 5 bases, with 12 bases between them. The CDR3 DNA reads TGTGCCAGCAGCTTAGCGGTCCGGGAAGGAGATACGCAGTATTTT. Amino acids: CASSLAVREGDTQYF.

This sequence joins TRBV2 and TRBJ2-7; TRBD1 matches 7 bases. The CDR3 extends over 17 amino acids. After removal of 4 bases from V and 0 bases from J, the junction contained 12 bases not matched to a gene. From germline, CDR1 is SNHLY and CDR2 FYNNEI. The CDR3 is CASSAEDRTGSSYEQYF. DNA of the CDR3: TGTGCCAGCAGTGCGGAGGATAGGACAGGTAGCTCCTACGAGCAGTACTTC.

The genes are TRBV27 and TRBJ1-2; 8 nucleotides agree with TRBD1. This CDR3 is 16 amino acids long. Germline-derived CDR1 and CDR2 are MNHEY and SMNVEV (reference sequence). J lost 3 bases, V lost 4 bases, and 10 bases had no gene match. The CDR3 DNA reads as TGTGCCAGCAGTTCCCATTCTCAGACAGGGGACTATGGCTACACCTTC. Its protein product is CASSSHSQTGDYGYTF.

CDR3: CASSWKSGRDNEQFF. The CDR3 DNA sequence: TGTGCCAGCAGCTGGAAGAGCGGAAGGGACAATGAGCAGTTCTTC. The gene calls are TRBV7-3 and TRBJ2-1; D possibly corresponds to TRBD2 (5 bases). The CDR3 runs 15 residues. V shed 4 bases and J shed 5 bases, with 15 bases lying between them. Germline CDR1 reads SGHTA; CDR2 reads FQGTGA.

The chain uses TRBV6-5 and TRBJ2-7, with D unresolved. This CDR3 comprises 14 residues. Trimming left V 0 bases short and J 4 bases short, with 10 bases between. Germline V gene data show CDR1 as MNHEY and CDR2 as SVGAGI. CDR3: CASSYSIGLYEQYF. CDR3 bases: TGTGCCAGCAGTTACTCGATTGGCCTTTACGAGCAGTACTTC.

The chain links TRBV6-4 to TRBJ1-6; no reliable D call. V lost 6 bases and J 4 bases, leaving 13 bases between the germline ends. Germline V lookup: CDR1 MRHNA, CDR2 SNTAGT. This CDR3 is built from 15 residues. CDR3 amino acids: CASSPNGGYNSPLHF. CDR3 nucleotide sequence: TGTGCCAGCAGCCCTAATGGCGGTTATAATTCACCCCTCCACTTT.

The table lists this clone with a count of one. The chain couples TRBV6-4 to TRBJ2-7; D is perhaps TRBD2 (6 bases). Trimming left V 7 bases short and J 2 bases short, with 33 bases between. The CDR3 loop spans 20 amino acids. Germline V gene sequence: CDR1 MRHNA, CDR2 SNTAGT. The CDR3 region is CASIFVNWHRVTGDAYEQYF. In DNA form, the CDR3 reads TGTGCCAGCATTTTCGTTAATTGGCATCGTGTGACGGGAGATGCCTACGAGCAGTACTTC.

The chain carries TRBV6-1 and TRBJ1-2, with D possibly being TRBD1 (5 bases). The V end lost 7 bases, the J end lost 7 bases, and 16 bases lay between the germline ends. Germline CDR1 MNHNS, CDR2 SASEGT. The CDR3 has 13 amino acids. CDR3 loop: CASNLRGVGGYTF. The CDR3 DNA sequence: TGTGCCAGCAACCTGCGGGGGGTAGGTGGCTACACCTTC.

This sequence joins TRBV6-1 and TRBJ1-2; the D is unclear. Trimming left V 1 base short and J 2 bases short, with 14 bases between. The CDR3 covers 16 residues. CDR1 MNHNS and CDR2 SASEGT come from the germline V gene. The CDR3 spells CASSEEWAGPNYGYTF. DNA for the CDR3: TGTGCCAGCAGTGAAGAATGGGCAGGCCCCAACTATGGCTACACCTTC.

The V gene is TRBV27, the J gene TRBJ1-4, with a weak D call TRBD1 (6 bases). Trimming stripped 5 bases from V and 5 bases from J, with 15 bases between. Germline V lookup: CDR1 MNHEY, CDR2 SMNVEV (reference sequence). CDR3 length equals 15 residues. In DNA form, the CDR3 reads TGTGCCAGCAGTCTGACAGGACGACTAAATGAAAAACTGTTTTTT. Its translation is CASSLTGRLNEKLFF. The complete variable domain, with remaining parts taken from reference TRBV27 and TRBJ1-4, reads EAQVTQNPRYLITVTGKKLTVTCSQNMNHEYMSWYRQDPGLGLRQIYYSMNVEVTDKGDVPEGYKVSRKEKRNFPLILESPSPNQTSLYFCASSLTGRLNEKLFFGSGTQLSVL.

This sequence joins TRBV7-6 and TRBJ2-2, with TRBD2 identical over 12 bases. The V gene's germline CDR1 is SGHVS and CDR2 FNYEAQ. There are 15 residues in the CDR3. The J segment lost 6 bases and the V segment lost 5 bases, leaving 4 bases of the junction unmatched. The CDR3 region has the DNA TGTGCCAGCAGCCCGAGGACTAGCGGGGCCGGGGAGCTGTTTTTT. Amino acid sequence: CASSPRTSGAGELFF.

The CDR3, as DNA: TGTGCCAGCAGTGAAGGGTTTTCTGACAGTCAGCCCCAGCATTTT. Amino acid sequence: CASSEGFSDSQPQHF. This chain links TRBV6-1 with TRBJ1-5, with D possibly matching TRBD1 (5 bases). In germline, CDR1 is MNHNS, CDR2 SASEGT. V lost 1 base and J lost 6, with 13 bases in between. This CDR3 has 15 amino acids.

V gene TRBV6-1 combines with J gene TRBJ2-2, with no clear D. Germline V gene lookup returns CDR1 MNHNS and CDR2 SASEGT. V was shortened by 2 bases and J by 6 bases, with 13 bases between the two germline ends. This CDR3 region has 15 residues. As DNA, the CDR3 is TGTGCCAGCAGTGAACGGCTAGTTCCTGCCGGGGAGCTGTTTTTT. Protein sequence: CASSERLVPAGELFF.

V usage is TRBV19 and J usage is TRBJ2-7; 7 bases map to TRBD1. The V segment lost 3 bases and the J segment 6 bases; nucleotides outside the gene matches: 5. The length of the CDR3 is 13 residues. CDR1 is LNHDA and CDR2 is SQIVND in the germline V gene (reference sequence). The DNA of the CDR3 is TGTGCCAGTAGTATCGAGACAGGGCGCGAGCAGTACTTC. It codes for CASSIETGREQYF.

This clone was observed once. The chain couples TRBV18 to TRBJ2-7; D is undetermined. CDR1 is KGHSH, CDR2 LQKENI, per germline. Between the trimmed V and J ends, which lost 5 bases and 7 bases, there was a span of 9 bases. This CDR3 has 11 residues. The CDR3 region is CASSTAGEQYF. The CDR3 region has the DNA TGTGCCAGCTCAACCGCCGGGGAGCAGTACTTC.